This entry concerns a single TCR beta chain. Its antigen is unidentified. One junction end disagrees with the germline gene, perhaps due to a read error. Here immunoSEQ multiplex PCR was the method, and the copy in TCRdb shows in-frame clones only, minus some. Of under 45,000 clones in the sample, about 95% are singletons; the top ten hold roughly 1.6%. Time point denoted: recipient sample about 28 days before transplant, after cytoreduction. This sample is part of a study of T cell clonotyping in hematopoietic cell transplantation. General study findings and limits: After transplant, recipient diversity fell while pathologically expanded clonotypes grew through day 180.

The specimen was peripheral blood mononuclear cells, collected before stem cell transplant. This receptor was identified in a middle-aged man with chronic myeloid leukemia. Some clones in this sample may be carry-over from other donors' samples.

DNA for the CDR3: TGTGCTAGCAGCTACGGGACAGGGGGCAAAAAGACCCAGTACTTC. Its translation: CASSYGTGGKKTQYF. The chain couples TRBV7-7 to TRBJ2-5; 12 nucleotides agree with TRBD1. The CDR3 is 15 amino acids. Germline CDR1 is SSHAT and CDR2 is FNYEAQ (reference sequence).